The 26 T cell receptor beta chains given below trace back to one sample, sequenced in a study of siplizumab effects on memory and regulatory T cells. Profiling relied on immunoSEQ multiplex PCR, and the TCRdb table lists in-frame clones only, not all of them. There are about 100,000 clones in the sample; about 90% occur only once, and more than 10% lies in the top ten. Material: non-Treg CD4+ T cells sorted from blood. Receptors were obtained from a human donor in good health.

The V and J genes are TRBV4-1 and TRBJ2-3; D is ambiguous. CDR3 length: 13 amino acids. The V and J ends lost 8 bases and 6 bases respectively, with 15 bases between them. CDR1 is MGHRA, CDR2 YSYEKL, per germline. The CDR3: CASAVGFGDTQYF. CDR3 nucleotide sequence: TGCGCCAGCGCGGTAGGATTCGGTGATACGCAGTATTTT.

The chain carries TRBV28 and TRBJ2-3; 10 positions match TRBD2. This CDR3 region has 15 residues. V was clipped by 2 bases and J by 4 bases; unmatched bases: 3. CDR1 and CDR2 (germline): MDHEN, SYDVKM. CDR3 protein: CASSLGLAGADTQYF. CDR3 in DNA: TGTGCCAGCAGTTTAGGGCTAGCGGGAGCAGATACGCAGTATTTT. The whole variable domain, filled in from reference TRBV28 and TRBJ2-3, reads DVKVTQSSRYLVKRTGEKVFLECVQDMDHENMFWYRQDPGLGLRLIYFSYDVKMKEKGDIPEGYSVSREKKERFSLILESASTNQTSMYLCASSLGLAGADTQYFGPGTRLTVL.

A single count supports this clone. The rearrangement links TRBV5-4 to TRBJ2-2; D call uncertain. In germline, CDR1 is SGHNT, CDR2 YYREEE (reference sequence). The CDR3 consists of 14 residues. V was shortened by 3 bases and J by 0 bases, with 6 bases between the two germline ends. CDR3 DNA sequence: TGTGCCAGCAGCTCTAAGGCGAACACCGGGGAGCTGTTTTTT. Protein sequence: CASSSKANTGELFF.

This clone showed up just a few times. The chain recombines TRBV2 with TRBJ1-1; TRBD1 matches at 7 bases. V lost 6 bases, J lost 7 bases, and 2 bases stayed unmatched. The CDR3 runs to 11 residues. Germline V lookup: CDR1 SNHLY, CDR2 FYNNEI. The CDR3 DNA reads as TGTGCCAGCAGGCGGGACAGTGAAGCTTTCTTT. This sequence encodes CASRRDSEAFF.

The CDR3 bases are TGTGCCATCAGTGTGAGTGGCGGGGGTTACAATGAGCAGTTCTTC. This sequence encodes CAISVSGGGYNEQFF. The rearrangement uses TRBV10-3 and TRBJ2-1, with TRBD2 matching over 7 bases. CDR1 and CDR2 (germline): ENHRY, SYGVKD. The CDR3 is 15 residues long. Unmatched junction bases numbered 7, after V lost 4 bases and J lost 4 bases.

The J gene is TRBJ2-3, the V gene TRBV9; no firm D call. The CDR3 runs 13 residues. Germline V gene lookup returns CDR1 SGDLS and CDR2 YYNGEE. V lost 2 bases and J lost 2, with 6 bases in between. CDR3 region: CASSVINTDTQYF. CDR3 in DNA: TGTGCCAGCAGCGTGATAAACACAGATACGCAGTATTTT.

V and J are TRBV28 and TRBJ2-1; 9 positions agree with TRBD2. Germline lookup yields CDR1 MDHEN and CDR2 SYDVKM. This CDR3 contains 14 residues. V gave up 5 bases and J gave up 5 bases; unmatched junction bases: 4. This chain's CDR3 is CASSSSGSDNEQFF. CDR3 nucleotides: TGTGCCAGCAGTAGTAGCGGGAGTGACAATGAGCAGTTCTTC.

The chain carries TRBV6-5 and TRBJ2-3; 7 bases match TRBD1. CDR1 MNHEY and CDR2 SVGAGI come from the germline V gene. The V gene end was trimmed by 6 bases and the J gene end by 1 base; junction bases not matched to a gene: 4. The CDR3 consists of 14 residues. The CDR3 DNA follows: TGTGCCAGCAGGGGGGACAGCCGCACAGATACGCAGTATTTT. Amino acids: CASRGDSRTDTQYF.

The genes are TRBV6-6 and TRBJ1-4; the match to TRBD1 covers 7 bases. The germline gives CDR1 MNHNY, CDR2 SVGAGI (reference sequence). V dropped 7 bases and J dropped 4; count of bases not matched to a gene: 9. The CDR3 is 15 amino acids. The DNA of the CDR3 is TGTGCCAGCAAAAAGCAGGGGGAAAGTAATGAAAAACTGTTTTTT. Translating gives CASKKQGESNEKLFF.

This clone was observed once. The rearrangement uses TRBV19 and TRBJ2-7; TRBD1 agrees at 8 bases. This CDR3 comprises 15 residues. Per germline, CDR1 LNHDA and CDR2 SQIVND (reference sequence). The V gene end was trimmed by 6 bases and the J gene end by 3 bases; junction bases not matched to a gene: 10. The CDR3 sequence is CASRYLGQANYEQYF. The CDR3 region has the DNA TGTGCCAGTAGATACCTGGGACAGGCCAACTACGAGCAGTACTTC.

As DNA, the CDR3 is TGTGCCAGCAGTCGGGGATCGAGGGCTGGAAACACCATATATTTT. Protein sequence: CASSRGSRAGNTIYF. The chain combines TRBV6-5 with TRBJ1-3; unclear D gene. CDR1 and CDR2 (germline): MNHEY, SVGAGI. The CDR3 totals 15 residues. Trimming removed 5 bases at V and 2 bases at J, with 13 bases between.

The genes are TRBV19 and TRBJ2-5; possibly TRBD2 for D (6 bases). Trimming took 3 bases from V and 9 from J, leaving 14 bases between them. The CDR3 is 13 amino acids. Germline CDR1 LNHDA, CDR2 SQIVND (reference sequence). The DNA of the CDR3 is TGTGCCAGTAGTATCTCGGCGGGGTGGCCCCAGTACTTC. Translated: CASSISAGWPQYF.

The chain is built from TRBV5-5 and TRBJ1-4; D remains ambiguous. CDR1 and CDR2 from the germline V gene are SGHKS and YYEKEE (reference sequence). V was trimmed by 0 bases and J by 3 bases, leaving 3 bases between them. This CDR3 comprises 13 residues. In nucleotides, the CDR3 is TGTGCCAGCAGCTTGGGTTCTAATGAAAAACTGTTTTTT. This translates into CASSLGSNEKLFF.

Written as DNA, the CDR3 is TGTGCCACCGAACGGGGAGAGACCCAGTACTTC. Its translation is CATERGETQYF. This rearrangement joins TRBV19 to TRBJ2-5, with D maybe TRBD2 (5 bases). From germline, CDR1 is LNHDA and CDR2 SQIVND (reference sequence). The CDR3 consists of 11 residues. Trimming stripped 10 bases from V and 4 bases from J, with 10 bases between.

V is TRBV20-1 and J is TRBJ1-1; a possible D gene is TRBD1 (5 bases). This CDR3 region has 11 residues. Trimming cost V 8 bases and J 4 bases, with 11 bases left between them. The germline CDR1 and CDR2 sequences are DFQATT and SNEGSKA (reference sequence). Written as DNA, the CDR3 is TGCAGTCCTCAGGGTCCCACTGAAGCTTTCTTT. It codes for CSPQGPTEAFF.

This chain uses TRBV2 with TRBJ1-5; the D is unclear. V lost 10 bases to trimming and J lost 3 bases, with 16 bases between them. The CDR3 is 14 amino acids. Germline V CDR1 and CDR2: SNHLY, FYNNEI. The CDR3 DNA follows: TGTGCCACCAATGACGGTGGTTTCAATCAGCCCCAGCATTTT. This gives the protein CATNDGGFNQPQHF.

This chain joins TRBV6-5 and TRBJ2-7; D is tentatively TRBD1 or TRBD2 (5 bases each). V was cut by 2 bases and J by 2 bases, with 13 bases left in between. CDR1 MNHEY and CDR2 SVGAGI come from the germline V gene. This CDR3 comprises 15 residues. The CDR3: CASSYGSGRTYEQYF. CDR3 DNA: TGTGCCAGCAGTTACGGATCGGGACGGACCTACGAGCAGTACTTC.

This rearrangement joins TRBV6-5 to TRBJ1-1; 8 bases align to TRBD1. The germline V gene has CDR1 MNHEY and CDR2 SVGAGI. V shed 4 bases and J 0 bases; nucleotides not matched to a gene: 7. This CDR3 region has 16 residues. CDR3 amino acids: CASSFTGTGMNTEAFF. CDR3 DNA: TGTGCCAGCAGTTTCACCGGGACAGGAATGAACACTGAAGCTTTCTTT.

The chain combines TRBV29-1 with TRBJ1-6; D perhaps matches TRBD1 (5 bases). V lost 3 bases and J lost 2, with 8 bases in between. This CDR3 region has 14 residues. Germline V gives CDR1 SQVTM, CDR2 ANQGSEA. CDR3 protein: CSVDRAPYNSPLHF. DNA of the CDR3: TGCAGCGTTGACAGGGCCCCCTATAATTCACCCCTCCACTTT.

The CDR3 here is CASERTGGFEKLFF. Written as DNA, the CDR3 is TGTGCCAGCGAAAGGACAGGGGGCTTTGAAAAACTGTTTTTT. The chain carries TRBV2 and TRBJ1-4, with TRBD1 identical over 11 bases. The CDR3 has 14 residues. J gave up 7 bases and V 8 bases, and 6 bases lay outside the gene matches. Germline CDR1 and CDR2: SNHLY and FYNNEI. The full variable domain, its missing parts supplied by reference TRBV2 and TRBJ1-4, is EPEVTQTPSHQVTQMGQEVILRCVPISNHLYFYWYRQILGQKVEFLVSFYNNEISEKSEIFDDQFSVERPDGSNFTLKIRSTKLEDSAMYFCASERTGGFEKLFFGSGTQLSVL.

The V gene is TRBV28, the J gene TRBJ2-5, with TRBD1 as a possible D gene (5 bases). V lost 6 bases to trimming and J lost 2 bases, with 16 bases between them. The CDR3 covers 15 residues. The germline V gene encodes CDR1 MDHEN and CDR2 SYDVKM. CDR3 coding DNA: TGTGCCAGCAGGGGGCTCAAGAGGTGGCAAGAGACCCAGTACTTC. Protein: CASRGLKRWQETQYF.

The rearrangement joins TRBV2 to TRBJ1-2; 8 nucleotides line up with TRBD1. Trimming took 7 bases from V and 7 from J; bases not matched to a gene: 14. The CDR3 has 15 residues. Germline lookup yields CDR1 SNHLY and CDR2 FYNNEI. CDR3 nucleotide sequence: TGTGCCAGCAACATTTTCGGACAGGGCCAACGTGGCTACACCTTC. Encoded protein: CASNIFGQGQRGYTF. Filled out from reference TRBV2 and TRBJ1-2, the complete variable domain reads EPEVTQTPSHQVTQMGQEVILRCVPISNHLYFYWYRQILGQKVEFLVSFYNNEISEKSEIFDDQFSVERPDGSNFTLKIRSTKLEDSAMYFCASNIFGQGQRGYTFGSGTRLTVV.

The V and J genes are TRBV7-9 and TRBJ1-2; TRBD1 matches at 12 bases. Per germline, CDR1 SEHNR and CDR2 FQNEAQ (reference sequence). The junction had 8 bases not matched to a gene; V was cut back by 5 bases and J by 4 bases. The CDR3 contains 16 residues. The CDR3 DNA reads TGTGCCAGCAGCCTAGGGGGACAGGGGGCTATCTATGGCTACACCTTC. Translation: CASSLGGQGAIYGYTF.

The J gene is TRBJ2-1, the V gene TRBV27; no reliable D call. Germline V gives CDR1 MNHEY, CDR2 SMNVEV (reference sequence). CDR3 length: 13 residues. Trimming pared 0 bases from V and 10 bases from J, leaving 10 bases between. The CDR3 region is CASSLSPAGEQFF. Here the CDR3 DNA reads TGTGCCAGCAGTTTATCGCCCGCTGGAGAGCAGTTCTTC.

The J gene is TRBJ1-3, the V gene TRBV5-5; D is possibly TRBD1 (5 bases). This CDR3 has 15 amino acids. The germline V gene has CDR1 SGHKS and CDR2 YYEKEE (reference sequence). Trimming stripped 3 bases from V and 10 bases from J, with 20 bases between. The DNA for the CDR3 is TGTGCCAGCAGCTCACCTGCTTTGGGGGTCGGAACCATATATTTT. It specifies CASSSPALGVGTIYF.

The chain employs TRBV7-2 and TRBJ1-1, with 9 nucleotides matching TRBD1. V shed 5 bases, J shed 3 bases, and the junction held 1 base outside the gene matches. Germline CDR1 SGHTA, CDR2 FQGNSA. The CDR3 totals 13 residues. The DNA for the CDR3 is TGTGCCAGCAGCCGGACAGGGGACACTGAAGCTTTCTTT. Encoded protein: CASSRTGDTEAFF.